Below, 14 T cell receptor beta chains from the same sample are listed, as sequenced in a study of low-dose radiotherapy and immunotherapy resistance in tumors. Time point in this sample: before trial treatment. For amplifying TCRs, the PCR ran for about 22 cycles with Phusion, which was used together with a constant-region primer and the adapter on the V primers. TCRdb reprocessed the reads with MiXCR, giving one entry per CDR3 protein. The data contain fewer than 60,000 distinct CDR3 sequences, 12% of them singletons. This specimen consisted of PBMCs, obtained before treatment. These receptors came from a female donor with ovarian cancer.

About this clonotype itself: One base away lies a much larger clone, so this may be a sequencing read error. The chain recombines TRBV6-2 or TRBV6-3 with TRBJ2-7; unclear D gene. Per the germline V gene, CDR1 is MNHEY and CDR2 is SVGEGT. This CDR3 comprises 13 residues. V gave up 5 bases and J gave up 2 bases, with 10 bases separating them. The CDR3 reads CASSNQQTYEQYF. In nucleotides, the CDR3 is TGTGCCAGCAGTAACCAGCAGACCTACGAGCAGTACTTC.

This clonotype was seen more than once but under ten times. The chain has TRBV27 and TRBJ2-5; tentative D call: TRBD2 (6 bases). The CDR3 has 14 residues. The germline V gene encodes CDR1 MNHEY and CDR2 SMNVEV (reference sequence). V was pared by 0 bases and J by 4 bases, with 9 bases between. The CDR3 DNA is TGTGCCAGCAGTTTATCCACGGGGGTAGAGACCCAGTACTTC. Its translation: CASSLSTGVETQYF.

There are many counts of this clonotype. The gene calls are TRBV2 and TRBJ1-1; D perhaps matches TRBD1 (6 bases). In germline, CDR1 is SNHLY, CDR2 FYNNEI. V was trimmed by 6 bases and J by 11 bases, leaving 25 bases between them. The CDR3 is 15 amino acids. The CDR3 DNA sequence: TGTGCCAGCAGCCTCCCGGGGGGCACTTTTTCGGGGGCTTTCTTT. Translating gives CASSLPGGTFSGAFF.

This clonotype has at least ten counts. J is TRBJ2-2 and V is TRBV6-2 or TRBV6-3; no definite D call. This CDR3 is built from 13 residues. V was trimmed by 6 bases and J by 7 bases, leaving 12 bases between them. The V gene's germline CDR1 is MNHEY and CDR2 SVGEGT. For the CDR3, the DNA is TGTGCCAGCAGGGACCCCTGGGGCGGGGAGCTGTTTTTT. It is translated as CASRDPWGGELFF.

There are many counts of this clonotype. The chain recombines TRBV7-6 with TRBJ2-1, with D possibly being TRBD2 (5 bases). V lost 3 bases and J lost 8, with 5 bases in between. In germline, CDR1 is SGHVS, CDR2 FNYEAQ. This CDR3 region has 11 residues. The CDR3 nucleotides are TGTGCCAGCAGCTTGGACTATGAGCAGTTCTTC. Its protein product is CASSLDYEQFF.

This clonotype was seen a handful of times. J is TRBJ1-2 and V is TRBV6-1, with D uncertain. V was pared by 6 bases and J by 7 bases, with 3 bases between. Germline assignment: CDR1 MNHNS and CDR2 SASEGT. CDR3 size: 9 residues. The CDR3 nucleotides read TGTGCCAGCAGGGGTGGCTACACCTTC. This codes for CASRGGYTF.

V usage is TRBV29-1 and J usage is TRBJ2-5, with TRBD2 as a possible D gene (6 bases). The V gene lost 7 bases and the J gene lost 6 bases, with 18 bases spanning the gap. CDR3 size: 13 residues. CDR1 SQVTM and CDR2 ANQGSEA come from the germline V gene. CDR3 protein: CSARKAGIQTQYF. In DNA form, the CDR3 reads TGCAGCGCCAGAAAAGCGGGTATCCAGACCCAGTACTTC.

This clonotype turned up a few times. This chain connects TRBV30 to TRBJ1-5; TRBD1 might be the D (6 bases). CDR1 is GTSNPN, CDR2 SVGIG, per germline (reference sequence). The CDR3 length is 12 residues. Trimming shortened V by 8 bases and J by 4 bases, and 12 bases separated the two germline ends. The CDR3 nucleotides are TGTGCCACAGGGAGGGGTAATCAGCCCCAGCATTTT. Amino acids: CATGRGNQPQHF.

In this sample, this clonotype turned up many times. J is TRBJ2-5 and V is TRBV7-8; unclear D gene. Germline lookup yields CDR1 SGHVS and CDR2 FQNEAQ. Trimming pared 7 bases from V and 6 bases from J, leaving 15 bases between. The CDR3 is made up of 13 amino acids. The CDR3 sequence: CASIGQVRKTQYF. CDR3 sequence (DNA): TGTGCCAGCATTGGCCAGGTTAGAAAGACCCAGTACTTC.

This clonotype has a count of ten or more. The chain combines TRBV10-3 with TRBJ2-3; D is unclear. The CDR3 runs to 12 residues. CDR1 is ENHRY, CDR2 SYGVKD, per germline. V dropped 3 bases and J dropped 4 bases, with 5 bases sitting between them. Here the CDR3 reads CAISDSADTQYF. In nucleotides, the CDR3 is TGTGCCATCAGTGATTCGGCAGATACGCAGTATTTT.

In its sample, this clonotype was seen a few times. The V call is TRBV30, the J call TRBJ1-1, with unresolved D. The V gene's germline CDR1 is GTSNPN and CDR2 SVGIG (reference sequence). Trimming cost V 2 bases and J 1 base, with 8 bases left between them. The CDR3 runs to 13 residues. The CDR3 nucleotides read TGTGCCTGGAGTCCGACATCGAACACTGAAGCTTTCTTT. Its translation: CAWSPTSNTEAFF.

This clonotype was counted a few times. The rearrangement uses TRBV5-1 and TRBJ1-2; a possible D gene is TRBD1 (5 bases). Trimming took off 6 bases at V and 3 bases at J, with 18 bases between the two ends. The CDR3 has 15 amino acids. Germline V CDR1 and CDR2: SGHRS, YFSETQ. CDR3: CASTHSPGTDYGYTF. CDR3 in DNA: TGCGCCAGCACCCATTCCCCCGGGACGGACTATGGCTACACCTTC. Looking up the rest from reference TRBV5-1 and TRBJ1-2 gives the full variable domain: KAGVTQTPRYLIKTRGQQVTLSCSPISGHRSVSWYQQTPGQGLQFLFEYFSETQRNKGNFPGRFSGRQFSNSRSEMNVSTLELGDSALYLCASTHSPGTDYGYTFGSGTRLTVV.

This clonotype showed up many times. CDR3 in DNA: TGCGCCAGCAGTCCCCCGGGACTAGCGGGACCAAATGAGCAGTTCTTC. It yields the protein CASSPPGLAGPNEQFF. The chain has TRBV5-1 and TRBJ2-1; 13 bases are a match to TRBD2. The V segment lost 5 bases and the J segment 7 bases; nucleotides outside the gene matches: 9. Germline V gene lookup returns CDR1 SGHRS and CDR2 YFSETQ. CDR3 length: 16 residues.

The table lists this clonotype with many counts. The chain is built from TRBV7-8 and TRBJ2-7, with a possible D match to TRBD1 (6 bases). Trimming removed 3 bases from V and 3 bases from J, with 9 bases in between. Germline CDR1 is SGHVS and CDR2 is FQNEAQ. The CDR3 sequence is 13 residues long. The CDR3 protein is CASSFLQGYEQYF. CDR3 in DNA: TGTGCCAGCAGCTTTTTACAGGGCTACGAGCAGTACTTC.